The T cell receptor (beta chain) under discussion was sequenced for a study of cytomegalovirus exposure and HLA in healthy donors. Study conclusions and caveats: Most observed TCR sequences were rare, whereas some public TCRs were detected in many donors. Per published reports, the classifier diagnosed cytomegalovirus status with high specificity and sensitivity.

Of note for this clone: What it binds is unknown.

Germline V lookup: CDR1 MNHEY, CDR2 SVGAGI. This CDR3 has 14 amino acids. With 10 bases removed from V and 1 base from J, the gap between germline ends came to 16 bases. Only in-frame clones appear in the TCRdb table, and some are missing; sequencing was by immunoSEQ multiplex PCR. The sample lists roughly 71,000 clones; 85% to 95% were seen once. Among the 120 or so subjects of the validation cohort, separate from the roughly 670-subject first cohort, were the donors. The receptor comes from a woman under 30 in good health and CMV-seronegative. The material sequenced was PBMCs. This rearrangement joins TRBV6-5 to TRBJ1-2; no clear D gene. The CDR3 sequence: CATGRKLDNYGYTF. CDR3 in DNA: TGTGCCACCGGGAGGAAGTTGGATAACTATGGCTACACCTTC.